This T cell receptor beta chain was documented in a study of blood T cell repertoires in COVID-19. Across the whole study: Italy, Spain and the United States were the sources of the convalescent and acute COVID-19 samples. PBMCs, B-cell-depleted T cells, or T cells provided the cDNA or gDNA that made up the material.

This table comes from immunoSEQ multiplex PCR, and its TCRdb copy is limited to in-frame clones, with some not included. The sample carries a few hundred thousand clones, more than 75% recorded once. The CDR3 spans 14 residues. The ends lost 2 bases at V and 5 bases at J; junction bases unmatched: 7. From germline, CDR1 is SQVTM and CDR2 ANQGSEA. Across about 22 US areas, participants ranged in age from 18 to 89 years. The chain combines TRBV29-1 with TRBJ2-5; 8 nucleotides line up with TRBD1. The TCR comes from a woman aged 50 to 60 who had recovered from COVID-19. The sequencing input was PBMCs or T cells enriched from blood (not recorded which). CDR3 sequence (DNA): TGCAGCGTTGAAAGAGGGACAGGTGTGGAGACCCAGTACTTC. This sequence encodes CSVERGTGVETQYF.